This entry lists 12 T cell receptor beta chains sequenced from one sample in a study of cytomegalovirus exposure and HLA in healthy donors. PCR employed 60 Vbeta and 13 Jbeta primers. The repertoire was sequenced with immunoSEQ multiplex PCR; TCRdb's copy has only in-frame clones and lacks some. This table has roughly 98,000 clones, approximately 71% appearing once. Material: PBMCs. The receptors were gathered from a female donor in good health and CMV-seronegative.

The chain combines TRBV29-1 with TRBJ2-1, with a tentative D call TRBD2 (6 bases). The V and J ends lost 7 bases and 2 bases respectively, with 15 bases between them. CDR3 length equals 14 residues. Looked up from germline, CDR1 is SQVTM and CDR2 is ANQGSEA. The CDR3 reads CSARGSGPYNEQFF. For the CDR3, the DNA is TGCAGCGCCCGCGGCAGCGGGCCCTACAATGAGCAGTTCTTC.

The chain employs TRBV7-2 and TRBJ2-6, with D unresolved. Germline CDR1 is SGHTA and CDR2 is FQGNSA. Trimming left V 2 bases short and J 2 bases short, with 10 bases between. The CDR3 covers 16 residues. CDR3 DNA sequence: TGTGCCAGCAGCTTAAGGCCGGCGGCTGGGGCCAACGTCCTGACTTTC. This codes for CASSLRPAAGANVLTF.

The chain combines TRBV4-2 with TRBJ2-2; 12 bases match TRBD2. V lost 1 base and J lost 1; bases outside the gene matches: 4. There are 18 residues in the CDR3. Germline V lookup: CDR1 LGHNA, CDR2 YNFKEQ. In DNA form, the CDR3 reads TGTGCCAGCAGCCAAGCAGGACTAGCGGGACAGAACACCGGGGAGCTGTTTTTT. It yields the protein CASSQAGLAGQNTGELFF.

This chain links TRBV18 with TRBJ2-7; 10 bases agree with TRBD1. J was trimmed by 4 bases and V by 1 base; bases with no gene match: 7. This CDR3 comprises 16 residues. Germline lookup yields CDR1 KGHSH and CDR2 LQKENI. The CDR3 bases are TGTGCCAGCTCACCACGGACGGGACAGGGGAGGTACGAGCAGTACTTC. Its protein is CASSPRTGQGRYEQYF.

As DNA, the CDR3 is TGCGCCAGCAGCTTGTTCTTCCGCTCTGGGGCCAACGTCCTGACTTTC. Its protein product is CASSLFFRSGANVLTF. J is TRBJ2-6 and V is TRBV5-1; D is ambiguous. The CDR3 length is 16 residues. From germline, CDR1 is SGHRS and CDR2 YFSETQ. Trimming removed 1 base from V and 0 bases from J, with 8 bases in between.

This chain connects TRBV6-5 to TRBJ2-1, with no clear D. The CDR3 is 14 residues long. V dropped 2 bases and J dropped 6 bases, with 11 bases sitting between them. Germline CDR1 is MNHEY and CDR2 is SVGAGI. The CDR3, as DNA: TGTGCCAGCAGTTACGTACAGAGCCCCAATGAGCAGTTCTTC. This codes for CASSYVQSPNEQFF.

The J gene is TRBJ1-5, the V gene TRBV7-2, with D uncertain. V was shortened by 5 bases and J by 3 bases, with 11 bases between the two germline ends. Germline V gene data show CDR1 as SGHTA and CDR2 as FQGNSA. The CDR3 is made up of 14 amino acids. CDR3 DNA sequence: TGTGCCAGCAGCCCCTTGTCCCCCAATCAGCCCCAGCATTTT. It specifies CASSPLSPNQPQHF.

The gene calls are TRBV11-1 and TRBJ2-3; D perhaps matches TRBD2 (5 bases). V lost 4 bases to trimming and J lost 6 bases, with 14 bases between them. CDR1 is SGHAT and CDR2 is FQDESV in the germline V gene (reference sequence). The CDR3 has 14 residues. The CDR3 bases are TGTGCCAGCAGCTCCGGACTCGCCCCGGATACGCAGTATTTT. Translated, it gives CASSSGLAPDTQYF.

The chain is built from TRBV23-1 and TRBJ2-7; TRBD2 matches 14 bases. TRBV23-1 belongs to the ORF category, with a function that is uncertain. CDR3 length equals 20 residues. V trimming: 4 bases; J trimming: 4 bases; junction bases outside the gene matches: 18. CDR3 protein: CASSLEEGLAGDLCTYEQYF. The CDR3 coding sequence is TGCGCCAGCAGTCTAGAGGAGGGACTAGCGGGAGACCTCTGTACTTACGAGCAGTACTTC.

This clone was observed a handful of times. The rearrangement links TRBV2 to TRBJ2-2, with 8 bases matching TRBD1. This CDR3 region has 13 residues. J lost 7 bases, V lost 7 bases, and 5 bases had no gene match. Germline values: CDR1 SNHLY, CDR2 FYNNEI. Here the CDR3 DNA reads TGTGCCAGCACCAGACAGGGGAGCGGGGAGCTGTTTTTT. Translating gives CASTRQGSGELFF.

Concerning this clone itself: The junction shows a germline mismatch at one end, possibly a read error. This chain's CDR3 is CASSLGGRRDAQYF. Here the CDR3 DNA reads TGTGCCAGCAGCCTGGGAGGGCGGAGAGATGCGCAGTATTTT. This chain links TRBV11-2 with TRBJ2-3; 7 positions match TRBD2. The CDR3 is made up of 14 amino acids. CDR1 and CDR2 from the germline V gene are SGHAT and FQNNGV.

V usage is TRBV6-5 and J usage is TRBJ2-7; 7 bases align to TRBD2. The junction had 8 bases not matched to a gene; V was cut back by 5 bases and J by 4 bases. Germline V gene lookup returns CDR1 MNHEY and CDR2 SVGAGI. CDR3 length equals 14 residues. CDR3: CASSRLALTYEQYF. Written as DNA, the CDR3 is TGTGCCAGCAGTCGACTAGCATTAACTTACGAGCAGTACTTC.